This TCR beta chain appears in the sequencing data of a study of shared clonotypes between healthy human individuals. Profiled with immunoSEQ multiplex PCR; TCRdb holds only in-frame clones, not every one. This sample yields approximately 1,500,000 clones, of which roughly 96% are seen a single time; roughly 1.2% belongs to the top ten. The germline V gene has CDR1 SGHKS and CDR2 YYEKEE (reference sequence). Trimming stripped 0 bases from V and 7 bases from J, with 14 bases between. CDR3 length equals 14 residues. This TCR was recovered from a young man in good health. The V and J genes are TRBV5-5 and TRBJ2-7, with D possibly matching TRBD2 (6 bases). The sequenced sample consisted of naive CD4+ T cells sorted from blood. Specified subset: CD45RA+ positively selected. CDR3 nucleotides: TGTGCCAGCAGCTTGGCTGCGGGATTGGGTGAGCAGTACTTC. Translation gives CASSLAAGLGEQYF.